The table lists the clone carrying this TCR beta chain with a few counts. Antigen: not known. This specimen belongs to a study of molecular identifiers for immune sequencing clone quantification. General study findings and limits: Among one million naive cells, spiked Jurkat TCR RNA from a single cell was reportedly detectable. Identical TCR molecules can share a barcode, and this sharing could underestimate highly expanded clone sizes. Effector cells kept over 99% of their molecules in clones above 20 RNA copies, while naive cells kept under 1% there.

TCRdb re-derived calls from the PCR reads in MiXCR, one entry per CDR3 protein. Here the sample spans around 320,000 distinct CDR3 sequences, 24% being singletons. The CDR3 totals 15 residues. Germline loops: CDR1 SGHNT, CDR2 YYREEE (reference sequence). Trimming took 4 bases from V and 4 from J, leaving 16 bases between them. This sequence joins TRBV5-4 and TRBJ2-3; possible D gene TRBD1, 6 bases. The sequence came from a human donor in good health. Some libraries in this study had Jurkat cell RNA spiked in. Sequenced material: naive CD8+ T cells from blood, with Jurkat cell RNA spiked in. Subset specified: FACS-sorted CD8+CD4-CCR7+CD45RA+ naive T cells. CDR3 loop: CASSEQGVDPDTQYF. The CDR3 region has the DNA TGTGCCAGCAGCGAACAGGGAGTAGACCCAGATACGCAGTATTTT.